The 8 T cell receptor beta chains below were found in one sample sequenced in a study of T cell responses to AZD1222 COVID-19 vaccine. Clones were read by immunoSEQ multiplex PCR, and TCRdb kept only the in-frame ones, dropping some. The profile covers 120,000 to 150,000 clones, with 85% to 90% appearing a single time and around 3.6% taken by the ten largest. Sequencing was performed on peripheral blood, taken on day 0 of AZD1222 vaccination. These receptors were collected from an adult in good health.

This chain uses TRBV10-3 with TRBJ1-1; D gene unclear. Germline CDR1 reads ENHRY; CDR2 reads SYGVKD. V was cut by 4 bases and J by 2 bases, with 8 bases left in between. There are 13 residues in the CDR3. The chain's CDR3 is CAISGLGNTEAFF. CDR3 in DNA: TGTGCCATCAGTGGACTGGGCAACACTGAAGCTTTCTTT.

The rearrangement uses TRBV5-4 and TRBJ2-1, with 13 bases matching TRBD2. Germline CDR1 reads SGHNT; CDR2 reads YYREEE (reference sequence). Germline trimming cut 4 bases from V and 1 base from J; bases unmatched to any gene: 8. The CDR3 consists of 18 residues. The CDR3 DNA reads TGTGCCAGCAGCCCCGGACTAGCGGGAGTAGGGTCCTACAATGAGCAGTTCTTC. This sequence encodes CASSPGLAGVGSYNEQFF.

The V and J genes are TRBV28 and TRBJ1-2; D is uncertain. This CDR3 has 13 amino acids. Trimming removed 6 bases at V and 4 bases at J, with 12 bases between. The germline V gene encodes CDR1 MDHEN and CDR2 SYDVKM. The CDR3 nucleotides read TGTGCCAGCAGAAGGACGGAATCCTATGGCTACACCTTC. Encoded protein: CASRRTESYGYTF.

The CDR3 sequence: CASSNDFRRGTFNNEQFF. The DNA for the CDR3 is TGTGCCAGCAGTAATGACTTTCGGCGCGGGACATTTAACAATGAGCAGTTCTTC. This chain uses TRBV5-4 with TRBJ2-1; TRBD1 or TRBD2 may be the D gene (6 bases each). V gave up 5 bases and J gave up 5 bases, with 26 bases separating them. Per the germline V gene, CDR1 is SGHNT and CDR2 is YYREEE (reference sequence). CDR3 size: 18 residues.

DNA of the CDR3: TGTGCCAGCTCACGGGGGGTACAGAATGAGCAGTTCTTC. It specifies CASSRGVQNEQFF. The chain joins TRBV18 to TRBJ2-1, with D possibly TRBD2 on 6 matching bases. CDR1 is KGHSH and CDR2 is LQKENI in the germline V gene. The CDR3 is made up of 13 amino acids. V shed 4 bases and J shed 7 bases, with 11 bases lying between them. Drawing the rest from reference TRBV18 and TRBJ2-1, the complete variable domain is NAGVMQNPRHLVRRRGQEARLRCSPMKGHSHVYWYRQLPEEGLKFMVYLQKENIIDESGMPKERFSAEFPKEGPSILRIQQVVRGDSAAYFCASSRGVQNEQFFGPGTRLTVL.

The chain joins TRBV5-8 to TRBJ1-1; D possibly corresponds to TRBD1 (5 bases). The CDR3 runs to 14 residues. Germline V gene data show CDR1 as SGHTS and CDR2 as YDEGEE. V was trimmed by 0 bases and J by 4 bases, leaving 10 bases between them. The DNA for the CDR3 is TGTGCCAGCAGCTTGGCATTGGGGACCACTGAAGCTTTCTTT. Encoded protein: CASSLALGTTEAFF.

CDR3: CASNQGILAKNIQYF. CDR3 in DNA: TGTGCCAGCAATCAAGGGATACTAGCCAAAAACATTCAGTACTTC. This chain connects TRBV2 to TRBJ2-4; the D is unclear. The CDR3 is 15 residues long. Trimming shortened V by 7 bases and J by 0 bases, and 13 bases separated the two germline ends. CDR1 is SNHLY, CDR2 FYNNEI, per germline.

V gene TRBV5-4 combines with J gene TRBJ2-1, with D perhaps matching TRBD1 or TRBD2 (5 bases each). The V end lost 0 bases, the J end lost 12 bases, and 19 bases lay between the germline ends. The CDR3 consists of 15 residues. CDR1 is SGHNT and CDR2 is YYREEE in the germline V gene (reference sequence). CDR3 sequence reads: CASSLEWDAENGQFF. The CDR3 region has the DNA TGTGCCAGCAGCTTGGAGTGGGACGCGGAGAACGGGCAGTTCTTC.